This TCR beta chain was captured in a study of CD8+ T cells in alopecia areata. cDNA prepared by RNA extraction and subsequent reverse transcription served as the template for sequencing. Sequencing used immunoSEQ multiplex PCR; TCRdb keeps in-frame clones, though not all of them. The repertoire includes about 300,000 clones, roughly 60% of them detected once, and 1.8% sits in the top ten. Sample treatment: oral pan-JAK inhibitor, 5-10 mg twice daily. The source of this sequence is a human donor with alopecia areata. This specimen was CD4+ T cells sorted from blood, taken at week 24, from a patient treated with tofacitinib.

CDR3 amino acids: CASSQEWGAWDTQYF. In DNA form, the CDR3 reads TGCGCCAGCAGCCAAGAGTGGGGGGCATGGGATACGCAGTATTTT. V is TRBV4-3 and J is TRBJ2-3; D may match TRBD1 or TRBD2 (6 bases each). Germline CDR1 LGHNA, CDR2 YSLEER. V was pared by 0 bases and J by 6 bases, with 13 bases between. The length of the CDR3 is 15 residues.